The rows below give T cell receptor beta chains drawn from one sample of a study of blood T cell repertoires in COVID-19. Assay: immunoSEQ multiplex PCR; the TCRdb copy retains only in-frame clones and omits some. Seen here are approximately 100,000 clones, under 85% observed once, and the top ten hold 11% to 15%. Sequencing used peripheral blood. These receptors originate from an older woman with acute or convalescent COVID-19. CDR3s include the opening cysteine and the closing phenylalanine or tryptophan. The order of the fields is V gene, J gene, CDR3 length, D gene, CDR3 protein. A D gene is named only where the DNA matches it firmly.

TRBV11-1	TRBJ2-3	16	TRBD2	CASSLAGLAGPDTQYF
TRBV2	TRBJ2-3	15	TRBD2	CASTSGRIGTDTQYF
TRBV5-6	TRBJ1-2	13	NA	CASSWTVNYGYTF
TRBV10-3	TRBJ2-1	14	TRBD2	CAISSGRAYNEQFF
TRBV7-9	TRBJ2-2	16	NA	CASIGYTTFLAGELFF
TRBV7-9	TRBJ2-5	15	TRBD1	CASSSGTGKRETQYF
TRBV7-9	TRBJ2-1	14	NA	CASSLFLAHNEQFF
TRBV7-9	TRBJ2-1	13	TRBD1	CASSYTGATEQFF
TRBV7-8	TRBJ2-7	13	TRBD2	CASSRSGGQMQYF
TRBV11-2	TRBJ2-1	15	TRBD1	CASTQDRGSYNEQFF
TRBV4-2	TRBJ1-3	15	NA	CASSQDARVGNTIYF
TRBV6-5	TRBJ2-7	14	TRBD1	CASRRGGQAYEQYF
TRBV5-8	TRBJ2-1	15	NA	CASIVRSARGNEQFF
TRBV5-4	TRBJ2-2	16	TRBD1	CASSSGDRGSTGELFF
TRBV9	TRBJ2-7	18	TRBD2	CASSVEGTSGPFSREQYF
TRBV5-1	TRBJ2-7	15	TRBD2	CASSPRLAFSYEQYF
TRBV10-3	TRBJ1-1	13	TRBD1	CAITLGQTSPAFF
TRBV5-1	TRBJ1-1	14	NA	CASSLVGGDTEAFF
TRBV5-4	TRBJ1-3	15	TRBD1	CASSLGQGGGNTIYF
TRBV7-2	TRBJ1-2	15	NA	CASSINRVGASGYTF
TRBV19	TRBJ2-7	14	TRBD2	CASAPREGRDEQYF
TRBV5-4	TRBJ1-1	14	TRBD1	CASSSATGGTEAFF
TRBV6-1	TRBJ2-2	18	TRBD1	CASSEFKLGTGATGELFF
TRBV7-2	TRBJ2-2	14	NA	CASSKILDTGELFF
TRBV2	TRBJ2-7	12	NA	CASRVTAYEQYF
TRBV19	TRBJ2-2	14	NA	CASTPGLFTGELFF
TRBV3-1/TRBV3-2	TRBJ1-2	15	NA	CASSQEGGGPYGYTF
TRBV7-2	TRBJ1-1	15	TRBD1	CASSLRSQGYTEAFF
TRBV3-1/TRBV3-2	TRBJ2-2	15	NA	CASSRPRDGGGELFF
TRBV2	TRBJ1-6	13	NA	CASRHNNDSPLHF
TRBV9	TRBJ2-7	14	NA	CASSVGSIAYEQYF
TRBV15	TRBJ2-1	15	TRBD2	CATSSGGANYNEQFF
TRBV29-1	TRBJ1-4	12	NA	CSVWAGDEKLFF
TRBV5-1	TRBJ1-3	16	NA	CASSTGRQPSGNTIYF
TRBV19	TRBJ1-2	15	NA	CASSNREVFNYGYTF
TRBV5-6	TRBJ1-1	17	NA	CASSSVQRALLNTEAFF
TRBV9	TRBJ1-4	15	TRBD1	CASSVGTGSNEKLFF
TRBV6-5	TRBJ2-2	15	TRBD1	CASSSTGVNTGELFF
TRBV6-6	TRBJ1-1	13	NA	CASSGRAHTEAFF
TRBV5-1	TRBJ1-2	14	NA	CASSPGQINYGYTF